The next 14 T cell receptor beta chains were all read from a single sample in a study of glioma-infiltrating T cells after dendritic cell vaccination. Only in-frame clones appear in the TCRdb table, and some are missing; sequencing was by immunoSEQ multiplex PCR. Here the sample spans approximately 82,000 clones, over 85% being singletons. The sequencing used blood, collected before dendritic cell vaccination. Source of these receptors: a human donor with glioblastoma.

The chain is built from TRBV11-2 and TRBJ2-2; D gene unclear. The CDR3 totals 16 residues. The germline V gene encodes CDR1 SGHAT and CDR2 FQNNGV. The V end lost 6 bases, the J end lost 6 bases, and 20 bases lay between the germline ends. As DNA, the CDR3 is TGTGCCAGCAGGTCCCCCGGCAGGCTGGCGTCCGGGGAGCTGTTTTTT. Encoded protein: CASRSPGRLASGELFF. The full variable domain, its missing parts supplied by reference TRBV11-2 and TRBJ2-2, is EAGVAQSPRYKIIEKRQSVAFWCNPISGHATLYWYQQILGQGPKLLIQFQNNGVVDDSQLPKDRFSAERLKGVDSTLKIQPAKLEDSAVYLCASRSPGRLASGELFFGEGSRLTVL.

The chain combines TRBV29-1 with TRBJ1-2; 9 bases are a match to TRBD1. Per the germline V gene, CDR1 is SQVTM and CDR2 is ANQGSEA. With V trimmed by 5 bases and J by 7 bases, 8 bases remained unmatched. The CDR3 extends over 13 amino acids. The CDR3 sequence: CSVSQQGAAGYTF. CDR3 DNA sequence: TGCAGCGTTAGCCAACAGGGGGCGGCTGGCTACACCTTC.

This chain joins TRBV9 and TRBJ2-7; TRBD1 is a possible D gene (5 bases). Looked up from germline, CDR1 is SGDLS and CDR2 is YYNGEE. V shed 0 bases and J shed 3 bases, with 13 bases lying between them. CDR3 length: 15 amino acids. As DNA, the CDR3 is TGTGCCAGCAGCGTAGGGGGTCCAGGGAACTACGAGCAGTACTTC. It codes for CASSVGGPGNYEQYF.

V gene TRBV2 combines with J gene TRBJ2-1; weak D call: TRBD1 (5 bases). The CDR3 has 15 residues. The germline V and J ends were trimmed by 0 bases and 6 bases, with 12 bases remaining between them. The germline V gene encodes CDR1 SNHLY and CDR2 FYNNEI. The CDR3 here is CASSEAGLGANEQFF. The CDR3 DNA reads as TGTGCCAGCAGTGAAGCAGGGCTAGGGGCCAATGAGCAGTTCTTC.

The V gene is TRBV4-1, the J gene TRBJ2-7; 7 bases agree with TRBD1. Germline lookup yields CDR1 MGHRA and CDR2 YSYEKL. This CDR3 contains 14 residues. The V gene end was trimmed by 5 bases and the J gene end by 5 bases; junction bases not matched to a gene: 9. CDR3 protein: CASSEALTGNEQYF. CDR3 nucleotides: TGCGCCAGCAGCGAAGCCCTGACAGGGAACGAGCAGTACTTC.

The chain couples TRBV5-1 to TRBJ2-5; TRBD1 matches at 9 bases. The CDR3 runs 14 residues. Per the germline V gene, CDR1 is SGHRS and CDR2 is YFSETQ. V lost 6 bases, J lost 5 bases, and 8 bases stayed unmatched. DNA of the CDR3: TGCGCCAGCAAGGTGGGACAGGGAATGGAGACCCAGTACTTC. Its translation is CASKVGQGMETQYF. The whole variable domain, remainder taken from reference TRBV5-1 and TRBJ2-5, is KAGVTQTPRYLIKTRGQQVTLSCSPISGHRSVSWYQQTPGQGLQFLFEYFSETQRNKGNFPGRFSGRQFSNSRSEMNVSTLELGDSALYLCASKVGQGMETQYFGPGTRLLVL.

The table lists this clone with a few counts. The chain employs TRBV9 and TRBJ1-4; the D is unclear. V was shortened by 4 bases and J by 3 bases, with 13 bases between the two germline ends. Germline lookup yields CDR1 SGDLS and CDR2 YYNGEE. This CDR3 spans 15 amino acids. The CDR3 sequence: CASSSGSLSNEKLFF. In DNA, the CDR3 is TGTGCCAGCAGCTCCGGGTCCCTTTCTAATGAAAAACTGTTTTTT.

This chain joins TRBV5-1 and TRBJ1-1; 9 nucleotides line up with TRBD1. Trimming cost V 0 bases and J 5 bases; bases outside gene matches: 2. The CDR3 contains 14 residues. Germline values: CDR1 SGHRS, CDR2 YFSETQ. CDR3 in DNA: TGCGCCAGCAGCTTGGACAGGGGGCTAACTGAAGCTTTCTTT. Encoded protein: CASSLDRGLTEAFF. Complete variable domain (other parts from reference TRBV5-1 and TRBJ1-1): KAGVTQTPRYLIKTRGQQVTLSCSPISGHRSVSWYQQTPGQGLQFLFEYFSETQRNKGNFPGRFSGRQFSNSRSEMNVSTLELGDSALYLCASSLDRGLTEAFFGQGTRLTVV.

CDR3 in amino acids: CASSTGAGGPRTDTQYF. The CDR3 DNA reads TGTGCCAGTAGTACGGGTGCGGGAGGGCCCCGCACAGATACGCAGTATTTT. This chain joins TRBV19 and TRBJ2-3; 9 bases line up with TRBD2. The trim removed 4 bases at V and 1 base at J, leaving 9 bases unmatched. The CDR3 is 17 residues long. CDR1 and CDR2 (germline): LNHDA, SQIVND (reference sequence). The full variable domain, its missing parts supplied by reference TRBV19 and TRBJ2-3, is DGGITQSPKYLFRKEGQNVTLSCEQNLNHDAMYWYRQDPGQGLRLIYYSQIVNDFQKGDIAEGYSVSREKKESFPLTVTSAQKNPTAFYLCASSTGAGGPRTDTQYFGPGTRLTVL.

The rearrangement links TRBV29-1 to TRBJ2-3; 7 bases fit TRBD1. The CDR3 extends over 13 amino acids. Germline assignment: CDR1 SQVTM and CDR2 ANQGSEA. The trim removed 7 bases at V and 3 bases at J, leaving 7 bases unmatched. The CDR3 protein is CSAPPGGTDTQYF. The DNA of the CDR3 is TGCAGCGCCCCCCCAGGGGGAACAGATACGCAGTATTTT.

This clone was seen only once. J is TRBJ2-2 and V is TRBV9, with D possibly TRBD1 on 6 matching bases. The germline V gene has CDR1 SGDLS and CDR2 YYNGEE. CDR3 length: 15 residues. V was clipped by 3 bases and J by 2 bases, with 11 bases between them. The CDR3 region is CASSGPGHNTGELFF. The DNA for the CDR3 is TGTGCCAGCAGCGGACCGGGACACAACACCGGGGAGCTGTTTTTT. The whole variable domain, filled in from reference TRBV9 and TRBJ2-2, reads DSGVTQTPKHLITATGQRVTLRCSPRSGDLSVYWYQQSLDQGLQFLIQYYNGEERAKGNILERFSAQQFPDLHSELNLSSLELGDSALYFCASSGPGHNTGELFFGEGSRLTVL.

This CDR3 is CSGRAGKLDTEAFF. CDR3 in DNA: TGCAGCGGACGGGCCGGGAAACTCGACACTGAAGCTTTCTTT. The chain has TRBV29-1 and TRBJ1-1, with D uncertain. V was clipped by 7 bases and J by 3 bases, with 18 bases between them. From germline, CDR1 is SQVTM and CDR2 ANQGSEA. The CDR3 covers 14 residues.

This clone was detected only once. The DNA of the CDR3 is TGCGCCAGCAGCTGGGACAGGGACGAGCAGTACTTC. This codes for CASSWDRDEQYF. This chain connects TRBV5-1 to TRBJ2-7; 9 nucleotides agree with TRBD1. CDR3 length equals 12 residues. Germline assignment: CDR1 SGHRS and CDR2 YFSETQ. The V and J ends lost 3 bases and 5 bases, in that order; junction bases with no gene match: 0.

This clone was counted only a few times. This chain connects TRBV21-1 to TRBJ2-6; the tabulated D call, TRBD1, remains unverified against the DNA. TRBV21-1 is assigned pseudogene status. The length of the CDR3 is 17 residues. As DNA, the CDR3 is TGTGCCAGCCGAGGACAACAGTGGTTCGCCGGGGCCAACGTCCTGACTTTC. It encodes CASRGQQWFAGANVLTF.